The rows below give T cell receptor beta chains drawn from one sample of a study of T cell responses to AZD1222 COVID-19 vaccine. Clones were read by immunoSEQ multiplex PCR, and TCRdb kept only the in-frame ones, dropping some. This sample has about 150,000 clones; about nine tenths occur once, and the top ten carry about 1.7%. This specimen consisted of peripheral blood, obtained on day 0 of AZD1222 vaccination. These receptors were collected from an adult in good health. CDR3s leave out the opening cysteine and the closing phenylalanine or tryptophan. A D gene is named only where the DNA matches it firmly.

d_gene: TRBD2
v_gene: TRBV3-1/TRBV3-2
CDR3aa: ASSQFPGLHNEQF

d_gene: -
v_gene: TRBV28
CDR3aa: ASMNQVREKLF

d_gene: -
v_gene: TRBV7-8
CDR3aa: ASSIRDNTGELF

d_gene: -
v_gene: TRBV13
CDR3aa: ASSLGAGRGISNQPQH

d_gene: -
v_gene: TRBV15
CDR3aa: ATSRAPAIMGTEAF

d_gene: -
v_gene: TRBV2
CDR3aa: ASRGSEQF

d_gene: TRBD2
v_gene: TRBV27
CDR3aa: ASSFSSSGADTQY

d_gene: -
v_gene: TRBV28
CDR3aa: ASSNPTGTVHEQY

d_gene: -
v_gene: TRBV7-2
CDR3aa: ASSWGGQPQH

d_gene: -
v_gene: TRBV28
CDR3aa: ASSFSLREGIKGYT

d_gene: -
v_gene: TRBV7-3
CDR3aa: ASSFRDARNTGELF

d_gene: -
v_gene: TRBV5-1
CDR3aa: ASSWATAQETQY

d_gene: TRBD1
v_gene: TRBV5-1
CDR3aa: ASSTGQGEGGYT

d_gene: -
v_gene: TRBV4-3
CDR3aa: ASSQESEETQY

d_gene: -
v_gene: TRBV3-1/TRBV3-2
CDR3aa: ASSLRTELLLYGYT

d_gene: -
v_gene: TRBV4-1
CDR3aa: ASSHGRFSQNIQY

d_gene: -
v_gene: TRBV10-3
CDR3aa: AIRAGAYNSPLH

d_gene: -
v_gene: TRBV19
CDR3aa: ASSYLNTEAF

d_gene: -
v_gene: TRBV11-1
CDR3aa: ASSLEDRSSYNEQF

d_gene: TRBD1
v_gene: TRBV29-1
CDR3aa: SVEADRGRENEQF

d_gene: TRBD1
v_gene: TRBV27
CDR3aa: ASSTAGTEY

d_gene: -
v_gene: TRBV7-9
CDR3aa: ASSLQGFLYNEQF

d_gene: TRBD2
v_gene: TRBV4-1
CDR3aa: ASSEPRREGRETQY

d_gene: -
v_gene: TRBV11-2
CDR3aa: ASSRRHNEQF

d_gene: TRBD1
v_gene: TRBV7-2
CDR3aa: ASSLEGQGWRNQPQH

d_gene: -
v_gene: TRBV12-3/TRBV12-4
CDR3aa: ASSLAIYGYT

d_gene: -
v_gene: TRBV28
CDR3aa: ASSFVGLGETQY

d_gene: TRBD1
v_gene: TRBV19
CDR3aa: ASSAQGIPEAF

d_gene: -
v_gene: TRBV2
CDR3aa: ASRRGSYNEQF

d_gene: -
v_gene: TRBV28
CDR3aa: ASSSKRRGNTIY

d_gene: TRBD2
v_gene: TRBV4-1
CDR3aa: ASSQELPRSGSLGTGELF

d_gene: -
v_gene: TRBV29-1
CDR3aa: SVGWGTTDTQY

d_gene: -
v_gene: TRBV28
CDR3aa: ASSPPASGETQY

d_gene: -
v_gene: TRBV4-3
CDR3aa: ASSQDLGVRPQH

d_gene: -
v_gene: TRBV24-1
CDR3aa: ATSDFKGGGINEQF

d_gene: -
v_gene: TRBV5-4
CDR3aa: ASSSLLPHLDLMNTEAF

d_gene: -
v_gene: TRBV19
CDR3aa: ASSLLDSSGNTIY

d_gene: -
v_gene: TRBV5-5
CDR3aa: ASSFSVNSNQPQH

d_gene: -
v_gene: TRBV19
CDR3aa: ASNWDGLTGELF

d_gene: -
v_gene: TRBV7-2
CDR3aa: ASSTRQNGAEAF

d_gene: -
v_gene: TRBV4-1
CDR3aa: ASSQEGGGTNYGYT

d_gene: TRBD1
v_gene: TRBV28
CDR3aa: ASSLDREIGELF

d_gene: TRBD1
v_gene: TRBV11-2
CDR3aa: ASSWDSSTGELF